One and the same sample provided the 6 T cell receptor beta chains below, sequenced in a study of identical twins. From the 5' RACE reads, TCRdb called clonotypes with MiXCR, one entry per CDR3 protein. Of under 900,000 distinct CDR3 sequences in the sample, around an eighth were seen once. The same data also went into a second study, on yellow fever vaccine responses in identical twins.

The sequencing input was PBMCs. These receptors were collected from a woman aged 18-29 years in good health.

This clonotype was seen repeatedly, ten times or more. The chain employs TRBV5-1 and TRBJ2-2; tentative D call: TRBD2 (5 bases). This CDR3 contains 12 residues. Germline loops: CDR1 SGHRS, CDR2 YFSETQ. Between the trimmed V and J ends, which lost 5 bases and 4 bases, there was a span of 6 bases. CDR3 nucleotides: TGCGCCAGCAGGGAGGTCACCGGGGAGCTGTTTTTT. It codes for CASREVTGELFF.

CDR3 sequence: CSATAGGDDEQFF. The CDR3 region has the DNA TGCAGTGCCACAGCAGGGGGAGATGATGAGCAGTTCTTC. The rearrangement links TRBV20-1 to TRBJ2-1; 7 bases fit TRBD1. V lost 6 bases to trimming and J lost 8 bases; unmatched junction nucleotides: 10. Looked up from germline, CDR1 is DFQATT and CDR2 is SNEGSKA (reference sequence). The CDR3 totals 13 residues.

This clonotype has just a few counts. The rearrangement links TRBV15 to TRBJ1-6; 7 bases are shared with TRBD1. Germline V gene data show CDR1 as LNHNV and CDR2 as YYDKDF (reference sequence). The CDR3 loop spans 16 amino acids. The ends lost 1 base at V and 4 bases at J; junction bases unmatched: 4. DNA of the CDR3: TGTGCCACCAGCAGAGGGAACAGGGGATATAATTCACCCCTCCACTTT. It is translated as CATSRGNRGYNSPLHF.

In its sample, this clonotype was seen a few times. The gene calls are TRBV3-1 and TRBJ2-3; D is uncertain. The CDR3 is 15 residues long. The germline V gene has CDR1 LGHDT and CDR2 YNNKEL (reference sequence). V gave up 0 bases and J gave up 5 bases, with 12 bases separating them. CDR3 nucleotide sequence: TGTGCCAGCAGCCAAGATTCTGACAACAGAGATACGCAGTATTTT. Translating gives CASSQDSDNRDTQYF.

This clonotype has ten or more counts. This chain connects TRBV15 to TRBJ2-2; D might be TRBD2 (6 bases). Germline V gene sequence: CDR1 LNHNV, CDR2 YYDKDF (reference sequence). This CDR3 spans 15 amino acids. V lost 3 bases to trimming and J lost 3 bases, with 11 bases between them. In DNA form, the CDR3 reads TGTGCCACCAGCAGCCCTAGCGAACACACCGGGGAGCTGTTTTTT. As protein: CATSSPSEHTGELFF.

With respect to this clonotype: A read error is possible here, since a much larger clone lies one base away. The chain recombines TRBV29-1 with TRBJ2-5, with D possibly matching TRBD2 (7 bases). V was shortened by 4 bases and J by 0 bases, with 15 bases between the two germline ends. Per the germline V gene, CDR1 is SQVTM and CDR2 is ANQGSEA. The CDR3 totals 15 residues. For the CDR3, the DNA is TGCAGCGTTGTTTCCGGCGGGGGCAACCAAGAGACCCAGTACTTC. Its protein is CSVVSGGGNQETQYF.